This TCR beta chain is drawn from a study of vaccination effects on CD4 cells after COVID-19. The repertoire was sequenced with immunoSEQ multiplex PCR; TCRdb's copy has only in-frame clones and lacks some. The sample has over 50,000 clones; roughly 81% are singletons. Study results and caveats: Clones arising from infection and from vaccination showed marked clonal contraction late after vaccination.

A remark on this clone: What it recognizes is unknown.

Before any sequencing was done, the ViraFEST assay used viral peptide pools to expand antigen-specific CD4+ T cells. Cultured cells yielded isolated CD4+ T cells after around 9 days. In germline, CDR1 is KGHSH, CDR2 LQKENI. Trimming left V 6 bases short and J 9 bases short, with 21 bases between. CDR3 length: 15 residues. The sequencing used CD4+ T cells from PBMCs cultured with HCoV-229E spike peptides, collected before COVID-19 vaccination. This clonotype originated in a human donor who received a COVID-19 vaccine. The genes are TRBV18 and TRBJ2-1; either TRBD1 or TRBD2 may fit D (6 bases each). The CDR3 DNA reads TGTGCCAGCTCCACTCTGTGGGGGGCCGCGGGTGAGCAGTTCTTC. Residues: CASSTLWGAAGEQFF.